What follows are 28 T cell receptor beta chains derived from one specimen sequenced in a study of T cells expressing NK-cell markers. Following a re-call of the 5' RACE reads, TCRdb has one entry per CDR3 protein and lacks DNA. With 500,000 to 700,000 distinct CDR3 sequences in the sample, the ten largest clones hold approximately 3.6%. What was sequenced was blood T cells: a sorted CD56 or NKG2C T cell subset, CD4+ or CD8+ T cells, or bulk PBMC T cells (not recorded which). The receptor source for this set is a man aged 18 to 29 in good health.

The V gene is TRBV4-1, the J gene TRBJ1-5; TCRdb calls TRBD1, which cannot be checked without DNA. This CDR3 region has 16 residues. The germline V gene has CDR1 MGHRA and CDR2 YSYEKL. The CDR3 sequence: CASSQDWGRGGQPQHF.

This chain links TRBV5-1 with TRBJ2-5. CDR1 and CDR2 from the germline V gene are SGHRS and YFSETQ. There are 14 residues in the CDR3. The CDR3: CASSFWVAQETQYF. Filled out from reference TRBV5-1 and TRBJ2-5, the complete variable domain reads KAGVTQTPRYLIKTRGQQVTLSCSPISGHRSVSWYQQTPGQGLQFLFEYFSETQRNKGNFPGRFSGRQFSNSRSEMNVSTLELGDSALYLCASSFWVAQETQYFGPGTRLLVL.

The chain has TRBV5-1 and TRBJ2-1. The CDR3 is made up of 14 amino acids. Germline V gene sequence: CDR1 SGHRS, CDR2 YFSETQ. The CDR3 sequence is CASSMGHSGNEQFF.

The CDR3 reads CSGVTGGADGYTF. The chain employs TRBV29-1 and TRBJ1-2; the TCRdb call, TRBD1, lacks DNA for checking. Germline V gene lookup returns CDR1 SQVTM and CDR2 ANQGSEA. CDR3 length: 13 amino acids.

CDR3 region: CSVREELAVEGTQYF. The chain recombines TRBV29-1 with TRBJ2-5; as DNA is missing, the TRBD2 call by TCRdb cannot be tested. CDR1 is SQVTM and CDR2 is ANQGSEA in the germline V gene. The CDR3 loop spans 15 amino acids.

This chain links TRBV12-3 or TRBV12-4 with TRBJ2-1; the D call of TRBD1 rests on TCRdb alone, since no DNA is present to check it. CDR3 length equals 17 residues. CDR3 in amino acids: CASSPRLTGGIGNEQFF.

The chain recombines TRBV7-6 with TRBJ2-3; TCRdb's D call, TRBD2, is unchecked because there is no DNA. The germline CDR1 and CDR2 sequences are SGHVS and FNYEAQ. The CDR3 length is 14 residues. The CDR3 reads CASSRVQITDTQYF.

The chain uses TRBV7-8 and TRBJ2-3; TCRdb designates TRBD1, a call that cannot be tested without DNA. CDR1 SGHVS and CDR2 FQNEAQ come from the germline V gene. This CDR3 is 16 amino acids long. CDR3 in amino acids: CASSPNAGPSTDTQYF.

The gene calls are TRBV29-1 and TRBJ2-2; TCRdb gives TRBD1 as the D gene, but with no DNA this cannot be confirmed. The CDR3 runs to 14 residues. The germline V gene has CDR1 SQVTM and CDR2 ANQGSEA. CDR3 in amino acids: CSVETGANTGELFF.

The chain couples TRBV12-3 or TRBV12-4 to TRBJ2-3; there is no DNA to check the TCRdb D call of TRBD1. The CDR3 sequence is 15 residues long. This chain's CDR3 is CASSLVRGRIDTQYF.

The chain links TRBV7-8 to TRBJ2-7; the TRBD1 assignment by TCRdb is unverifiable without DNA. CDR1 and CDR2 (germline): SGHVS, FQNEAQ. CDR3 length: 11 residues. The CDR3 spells CATHRGNEQYF.

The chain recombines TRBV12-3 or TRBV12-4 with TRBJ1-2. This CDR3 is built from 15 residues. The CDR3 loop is CASSFAGGGSNGYTF.

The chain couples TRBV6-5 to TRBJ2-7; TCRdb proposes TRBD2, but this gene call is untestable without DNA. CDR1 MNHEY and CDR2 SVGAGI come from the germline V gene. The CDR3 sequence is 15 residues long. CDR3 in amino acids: CASSYSAGRLYEQYF.

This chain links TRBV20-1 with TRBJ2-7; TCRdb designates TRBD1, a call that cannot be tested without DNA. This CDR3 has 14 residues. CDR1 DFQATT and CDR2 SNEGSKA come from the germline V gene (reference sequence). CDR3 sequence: CSARPRDGAYEQYF.

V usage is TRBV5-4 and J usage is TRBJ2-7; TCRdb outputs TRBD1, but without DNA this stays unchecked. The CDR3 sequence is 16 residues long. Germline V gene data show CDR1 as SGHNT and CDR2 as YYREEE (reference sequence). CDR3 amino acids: CASSLAGGLVSYEQYF.

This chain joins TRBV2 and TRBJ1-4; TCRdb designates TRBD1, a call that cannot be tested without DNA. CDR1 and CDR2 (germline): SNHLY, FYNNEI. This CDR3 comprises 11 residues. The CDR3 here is CASSEYRGLFF.

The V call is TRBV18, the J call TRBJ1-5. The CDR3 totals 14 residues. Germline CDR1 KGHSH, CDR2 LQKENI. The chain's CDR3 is CASSPSGLNQPQHF.

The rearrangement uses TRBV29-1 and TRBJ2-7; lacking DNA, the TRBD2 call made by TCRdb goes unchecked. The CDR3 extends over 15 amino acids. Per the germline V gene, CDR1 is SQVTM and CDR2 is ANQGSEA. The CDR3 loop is CSVAWPGPQTYEQYF.

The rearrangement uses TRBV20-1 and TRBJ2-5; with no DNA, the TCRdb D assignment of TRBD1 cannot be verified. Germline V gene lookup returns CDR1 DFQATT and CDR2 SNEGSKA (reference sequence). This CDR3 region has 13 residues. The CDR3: CSAARTLKETQYF.

The CDR3 sequence: CASSRTALARAYNEQFF. The rearrangement joins TRBV5-4 to TRBJ2-1; no DNA is available, so the TRBD2 call from TCRdb remains unchecked. The germline CDR1 and CDR2 sequences are SGHNT and YYREEE (reference sequence). The CDR3 length is 17 residues.

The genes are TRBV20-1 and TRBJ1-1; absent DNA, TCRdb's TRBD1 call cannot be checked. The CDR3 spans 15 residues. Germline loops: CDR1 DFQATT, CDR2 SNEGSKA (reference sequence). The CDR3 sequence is CSAREGGQGVTEAFF.

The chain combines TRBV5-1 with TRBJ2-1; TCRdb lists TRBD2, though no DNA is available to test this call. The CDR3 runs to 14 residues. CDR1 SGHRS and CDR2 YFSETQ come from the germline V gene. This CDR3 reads CASSAQTSGNEQFF.

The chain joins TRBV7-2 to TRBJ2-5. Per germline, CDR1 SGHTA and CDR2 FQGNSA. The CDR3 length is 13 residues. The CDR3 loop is CASKASIQETQYF.

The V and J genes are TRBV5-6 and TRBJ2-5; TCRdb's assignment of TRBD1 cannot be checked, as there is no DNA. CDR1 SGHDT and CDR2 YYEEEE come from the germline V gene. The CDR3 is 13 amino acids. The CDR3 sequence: CASRSWGGETQYF.

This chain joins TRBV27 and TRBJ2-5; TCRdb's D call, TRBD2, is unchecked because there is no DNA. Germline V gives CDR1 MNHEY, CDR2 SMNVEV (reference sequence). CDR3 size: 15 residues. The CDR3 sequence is CASSFALEYEETQYF.

The CDR3 region is CASSHAGTPGELFF. The chain joins TRBV3-1 to TRBJ2-2. Germline values: CDR1 LGHDT, CDR2 YNNKEL (reference sequence). The CDR3 is made up of 14 amino acids.

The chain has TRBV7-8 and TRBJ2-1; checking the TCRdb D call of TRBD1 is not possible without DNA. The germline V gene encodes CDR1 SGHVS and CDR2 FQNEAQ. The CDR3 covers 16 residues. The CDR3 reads CASSLIEGAFYNEQFF.

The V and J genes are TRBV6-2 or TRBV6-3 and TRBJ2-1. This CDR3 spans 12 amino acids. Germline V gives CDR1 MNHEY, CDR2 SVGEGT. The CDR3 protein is CASALLVDEQFF.